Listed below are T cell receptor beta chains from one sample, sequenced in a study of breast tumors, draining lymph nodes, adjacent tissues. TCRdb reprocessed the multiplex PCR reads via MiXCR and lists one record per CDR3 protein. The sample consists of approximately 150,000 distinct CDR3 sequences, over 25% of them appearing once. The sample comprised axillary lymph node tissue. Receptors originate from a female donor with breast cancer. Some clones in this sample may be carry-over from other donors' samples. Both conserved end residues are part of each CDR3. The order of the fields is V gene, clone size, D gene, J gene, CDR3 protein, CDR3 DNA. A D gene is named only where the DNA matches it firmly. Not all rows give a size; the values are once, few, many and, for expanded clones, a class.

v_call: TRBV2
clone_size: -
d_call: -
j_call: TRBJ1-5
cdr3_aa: CASSPGVSNQPQHF
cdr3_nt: TGTGCCAGCAGCCCTGGGGTGAGCAATCAGCCCCAGCATTTT

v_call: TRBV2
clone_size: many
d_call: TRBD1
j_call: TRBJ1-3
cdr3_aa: CASSNQGARSSGNTIYF
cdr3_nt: TGTGCCAGCAGTAACCAGGGGGCGCGAAGTTCCGGAAACACCATATATTTT

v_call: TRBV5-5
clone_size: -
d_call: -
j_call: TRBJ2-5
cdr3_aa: CASSLAMATGETQYF
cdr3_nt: TGTGCCAGCAGCCTGGCGATGGCAACGGGAGAGACCCAGTACTTC

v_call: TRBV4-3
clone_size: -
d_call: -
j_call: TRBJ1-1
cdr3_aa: CASSTRSVAGLTNTEAFF
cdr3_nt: TGCGCCAGCAGCACCAGGTCGGTTGCGGGGCTGACGAACACTGAAGCTTTCTTT

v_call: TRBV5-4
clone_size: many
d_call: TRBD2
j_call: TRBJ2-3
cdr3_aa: CASSLEAGGTDTQYF
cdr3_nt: TGTGCCAGCAGCTTGGAAGCGGGGGGCACAGATACGCAGTATTTT

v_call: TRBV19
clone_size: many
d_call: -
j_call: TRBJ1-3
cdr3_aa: CASSSPNRNTGNTIYF
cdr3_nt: TGTGCCAGTTCGTCCCCCAACAGAAACACTGGAAACACCATATATTTT

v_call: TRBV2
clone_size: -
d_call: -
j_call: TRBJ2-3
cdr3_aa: CASRMTEDTQYF
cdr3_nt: TGTGCCAGCAGAATGACAGAAGATACGCAGTATTTT

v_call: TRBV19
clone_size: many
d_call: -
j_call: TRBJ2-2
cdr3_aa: CASSVGYTGELFF
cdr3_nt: TGTGCCAGTAGTGTCGGTTACACCGGGGAGCTGTTTTTT

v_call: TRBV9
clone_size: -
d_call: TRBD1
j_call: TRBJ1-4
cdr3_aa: CASSGREGAAEKLFF
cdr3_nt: TGTGCCAGCAGCGGCAGGGAGGGGGCGGCGGAAAAACTGTTTTTT

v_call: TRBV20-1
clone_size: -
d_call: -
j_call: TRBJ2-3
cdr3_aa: CSARGPGGTQYF
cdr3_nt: TGCAGTGCTAGAGGGCCTGGGGGTACGCAGTATTTT

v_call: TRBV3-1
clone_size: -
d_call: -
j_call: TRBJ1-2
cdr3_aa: CASSHRDKGDGYTF
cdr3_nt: TGTGCCAGCAGCCACCGGGACAAGGGCGATGGCTACACCTTC

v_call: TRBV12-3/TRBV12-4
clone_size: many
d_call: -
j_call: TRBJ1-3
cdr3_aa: CASSFAGSGNTIYF
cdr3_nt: TGTGCCAGCAGTTTTGCGGGCTCTGGAAACACCATATATTTT

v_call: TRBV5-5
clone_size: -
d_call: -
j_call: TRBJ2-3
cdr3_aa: CASSFDAAPSTDTQYF
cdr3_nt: TGTGCCAGCAGCTTTGACGCGGCCCCCAGCACAGATACGCAGTATTTT

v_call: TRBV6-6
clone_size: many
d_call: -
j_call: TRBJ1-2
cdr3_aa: CASSSDYGYTF
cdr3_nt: TGTGCCAGCAGTTCGGACTATGGCTACACCTTC

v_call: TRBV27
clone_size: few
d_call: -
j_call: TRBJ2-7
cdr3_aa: CASSLYGQSSYEQYF
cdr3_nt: TGTGCCAGCAGTTTATATGGACAGAGCTCCTACGAGCAGTACTTC

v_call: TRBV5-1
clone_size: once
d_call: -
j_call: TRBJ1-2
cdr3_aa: CASSLGDSGGGGYTF
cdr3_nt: TGCGCCAGCAGCTTGGGTGACAGTGGGGGCGGTGGCTACACCTTC

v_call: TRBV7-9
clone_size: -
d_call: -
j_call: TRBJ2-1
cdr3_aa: CASRLAGIGNEQFF
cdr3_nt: TGTGCCAGCCGGTTAGCTGGGATCGGGAATGAGCAGTTCTTC

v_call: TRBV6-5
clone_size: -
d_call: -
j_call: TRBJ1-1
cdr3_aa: CASSQGPYTEAFF
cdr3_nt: TGTGCCAGCAGTCAAGGCCCTTACACTGAAGCTTTCTTT

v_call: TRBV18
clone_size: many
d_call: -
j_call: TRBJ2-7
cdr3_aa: CASSPLRDGSYEQYF
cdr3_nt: TGTGCCAGCTCACCTCTTCGGGACGGGTCCTACGAGCAGTACTTC

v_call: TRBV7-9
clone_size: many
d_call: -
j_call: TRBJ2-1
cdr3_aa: CASSLGGGTFGGDEQFF
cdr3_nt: TGTGCCAGCAGCCTAGGAGGAGGGACGTTTGGAGGCGATGAGCAGTTCTTC

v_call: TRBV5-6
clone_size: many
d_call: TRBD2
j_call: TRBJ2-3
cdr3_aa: CASSSITGTSGWGDTQYF
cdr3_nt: TGTGCCAGCAGCTCCATCACCGGGACTAGCGGGTGGGGGGATACGCAGTATTTT

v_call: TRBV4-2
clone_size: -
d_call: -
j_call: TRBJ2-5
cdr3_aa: CASSQHGGRQETQYF
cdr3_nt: TGTGCCAGCAGCCAGCATGGGGGGCGTCAAGAGACCCAGTACTTC

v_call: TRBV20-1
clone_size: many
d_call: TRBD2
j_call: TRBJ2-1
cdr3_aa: CSAPTSGVYNEQFF
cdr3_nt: TGCAGTGCCCCCACTAGCGGGGTTTACAATGAGCAGTTCTTC

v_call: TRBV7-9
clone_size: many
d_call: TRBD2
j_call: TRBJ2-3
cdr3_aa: CASSYERGTTDTQYF
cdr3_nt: TGTGCCAGCAGCTACGAGCGGGGGACCACAGATACGCAGTATTTT

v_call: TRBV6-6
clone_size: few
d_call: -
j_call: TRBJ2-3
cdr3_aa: CASSHSGPGGGDTQYF
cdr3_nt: TGTGCCAGCAGTCACTCAGGTCCCGGAGGGGGAGATACGCAGTATTTT

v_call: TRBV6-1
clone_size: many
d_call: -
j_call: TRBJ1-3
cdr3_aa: CASRLGPPGNTIYF
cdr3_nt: TGTGCCAGCAGACTCGGGCCTCCTGGAAACACCATATATTTT

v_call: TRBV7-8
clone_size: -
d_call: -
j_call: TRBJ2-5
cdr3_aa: CALDLQETQYF
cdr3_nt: TGTGCGCTGGATCTCCAAGAGACCCAGTACTTC

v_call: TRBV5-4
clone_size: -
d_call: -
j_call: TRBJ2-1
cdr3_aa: CASSLALYNEQFF
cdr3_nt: TGTGCCAGCAGCTTGGCCTTATACAATGAGCAGTTCTTC

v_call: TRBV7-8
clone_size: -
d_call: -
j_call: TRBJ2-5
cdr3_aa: CASRDGIYGYTFGSGIGETQYF
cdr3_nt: -

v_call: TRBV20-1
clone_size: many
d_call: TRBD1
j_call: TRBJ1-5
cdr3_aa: CSARGQGRNNQPQHF
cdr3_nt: TGCAGTGCTAGGGGACAGGGCAGGAACAATCAGCCCCAGCATTTT

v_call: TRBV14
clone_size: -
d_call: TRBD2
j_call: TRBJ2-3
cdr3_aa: CASSPRLAGQGADTQYF
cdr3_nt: TGTGCCAGCAGCCCGAGACTAGCGGGGCAGGGGGCAGATACGCAGTATTTT

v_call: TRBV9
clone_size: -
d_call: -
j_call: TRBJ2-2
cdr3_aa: CASSGQTGELFF
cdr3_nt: TGTGCCAGCAGCGGACAAACCGGGGAGCTGTTTTTT

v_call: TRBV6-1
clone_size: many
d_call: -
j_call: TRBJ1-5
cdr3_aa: CASSESNQPQHF
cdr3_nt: TGTGCCAGCAGTGAGTCCAATCAGCCCCAGCATTTT

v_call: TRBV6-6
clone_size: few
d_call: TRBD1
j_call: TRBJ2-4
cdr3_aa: CASSQGARNKNIQYF
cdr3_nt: TGTGCCAGCAGTCAGGGGGCTCGGAACAAAAACATTCAGTACTTC

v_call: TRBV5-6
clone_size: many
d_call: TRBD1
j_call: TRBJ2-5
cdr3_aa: CASSMQGRGQETQYF
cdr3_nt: TGTGCCAGCAGTATGCAGGGCAGGGGGCAAGAGACCCAGTACTTC

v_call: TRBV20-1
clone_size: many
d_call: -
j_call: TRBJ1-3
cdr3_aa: CSAQAPRNTIYF
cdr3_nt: TGCAGTGCTCAGGCCCCGAGGAACACCATATATTTT

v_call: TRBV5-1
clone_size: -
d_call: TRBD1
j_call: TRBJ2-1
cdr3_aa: CASSSDPGQGFYNEQFF
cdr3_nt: TGCGCCAGCAGTTCCGATCCGGGACAGGGCTTCTACAATGAGCAGTTCTTC

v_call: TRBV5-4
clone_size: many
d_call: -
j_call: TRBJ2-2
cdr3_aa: CASNRGGSGTGELFF
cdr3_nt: TGTGCCAGCAACCGTGGAGGGTCGGGCACCGGGGAGCTGTTTTTT

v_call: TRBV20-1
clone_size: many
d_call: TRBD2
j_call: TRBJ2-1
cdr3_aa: CSASASGGAAFF
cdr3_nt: TGCAGTGCTAGCGCTAGCGGGGGGGCAGCGTTCTTC

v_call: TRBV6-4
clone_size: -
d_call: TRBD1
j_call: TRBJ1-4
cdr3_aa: CASDLRKGTGNEKLFF
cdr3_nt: TGTGCCAGCGACCTTCGGAAGGGGACAGGGAATGAAAAACTGTTTTTT

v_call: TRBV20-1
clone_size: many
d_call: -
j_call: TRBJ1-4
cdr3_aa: CSASQGMVKLFF
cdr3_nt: TGCAGTGCTTCGCAGGGGATGGTGAAACTGTTTTTT

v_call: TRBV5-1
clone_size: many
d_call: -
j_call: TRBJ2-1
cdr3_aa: CASSPGHGGHNEQFF
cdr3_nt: TGCGCCAGCAGCCCGGGACACGGTGGGCACAATGAGCAGTTCTTC

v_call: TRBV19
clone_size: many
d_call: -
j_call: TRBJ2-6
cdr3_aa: CASTTSTGANVLTF
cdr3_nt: TGTGCCAGTACCACTAGTACTGGGGCCAACGTCCTGACTTTC

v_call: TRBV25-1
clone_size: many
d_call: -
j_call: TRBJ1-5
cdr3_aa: CASLTLSNQPQHF
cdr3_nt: TGTGCCAGCCTAACCCTTTCCAATCAGCCCCAGCATTTT

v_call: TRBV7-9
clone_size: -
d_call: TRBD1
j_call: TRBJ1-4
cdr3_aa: CASSPRAGQGIENEKLFF
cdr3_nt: TGTGCCAGCAGCCCCAGGGCGGGACAGGGAATTGAGAATGAAAAACTGTTTTTT

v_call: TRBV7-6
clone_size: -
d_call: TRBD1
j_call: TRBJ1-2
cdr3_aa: CASGDSPNGTF
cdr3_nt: TGTGCCAGCGGGGACAGCCCTAATGGCACCTTC

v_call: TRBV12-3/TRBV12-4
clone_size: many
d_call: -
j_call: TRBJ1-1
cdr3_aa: CASSLERNTEAFF
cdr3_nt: TGTGCCAGCAGTTTAGAGAGGAACACTGAAGCTTTCTTT

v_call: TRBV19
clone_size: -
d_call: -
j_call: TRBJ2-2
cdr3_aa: CASSINGELFF
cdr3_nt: TGTGCCAGTAGTATTAACGGGGAGCTGTTTTTT

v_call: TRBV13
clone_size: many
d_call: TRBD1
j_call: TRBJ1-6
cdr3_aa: CASSPRQGLGSYNSPLHF
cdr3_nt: TGTGCCAGCAGCCCACGACAGGGACTAGGCTCCTATAATTCACCCCTCCACTTT

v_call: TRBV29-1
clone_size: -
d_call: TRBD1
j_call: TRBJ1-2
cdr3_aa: CSVGTGTGGEGYTF
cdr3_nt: TGCAGCGTTGGAACCGGGACAGGGGGCGAAGGCTACACCTTC